These 25 T cell receptor beta chains originate from one sample sequenced in a study of blood T cell repertoires in COVID-19. Data came from immunoSEQ multiplex PCR; TCRdb stores just in-frame clones and leaves some out. Among about 220,000 clones listed, 70% to 85% were seen once. The sample was peripheral blood. These receptors were obtained from a man in his forties who had recovered from COVID-19.

The chain has TRBV29-1 and TRBJ2-2, with 10 bases that match TRBD1. The CDR3 has 15 residues. V trimming: 1 base; J trimming: 7 bases; junction bases outside the gene matches: 6. Per the germline V gene, CDR1 is SQVTM and CDR2 is ANQGSEA. DNA for the CDR3: TGCAGCGTTGAAGGGGACAGGGGCTTCGGCGGGGAGCTGTTTTTT. This translates into CSVEGDRGFGGELFF.

In its sample, this clone was seen once. V is TRBV29-1 and J is TRBJ2-3, with D possibly being TRBD1 (5 bases). V lost 5 bases to trimming and J lost 2 bases, with 14 bases between them. In germline, CDR1 is SQVTM, CDR2 ANQGSEA. This CDR3 comprises 14 residues. In nucleotides, the CDR3 is TGCAGCGTTCGGCAGGACACCTTCACAGATACGCAGTATTTT. This gives the protein CSVRQDTFTDTQYF.

CDR3 region: CASSPRGSSYNSPLHF. Written as DNA, the CDR3 is TGTGCCAGCAGTCCGAGGGGGAGCTCCTATAATTCACCCCTCCACTTT. The J gene is TRBJ1-6, the V gene TRBV28; weak D call: TRBD1 (6 bases). Trimming pared 5 bases from V and 0 bases from J, leaving 11 bases between. The CDR3 consists of 16 residues. CDR1 MDHEN and CDR2 SYDVKM come from the germline V gene.

This chain uses TRBV3-1 (or the pseudogene TRBV3-2) with TRBJ2-1; 7 bases fit TRBD1. This CDR3 has 17 amino acids. Germline V gene lookup returns CDR1 LGHDT and CDR2 YNNKEL (reference sequence). After removal of 0 bases from V and 6 bases from J, the junction contained 11 bases not matched to a gene. Here the CDR3 reads CASSQDLWQGDFNEQFF. CDR3 nucleotides: TGTGCCAGCAGCCAAGATCTTTGGCAGGGGGATTTCAATGAGCAGTTCTTC.

This clone was seen more than once but under ten times. The rearrangement joins TRBV25-1 to TRBJ2-3; possible D gene TRBD1, 5 bases. V shed 3 bases and J shed 8 bases, with 18 bases lying between them. The CDR3 has 15 amino acids. Germline CDR1 reads MGHDK; CDR2 reads SYGVNS. CDR3 in amino acids: CASSDDGQGIGTQYF. Written as DNA, the CDR3 is TGTGCCAGCAGTGATGATGGGCAGGGAATAGGTACGCAGTATTTT.

V usage is TRBV7-6 and J usage is TRBJ1-1, with D perhaps TRBD1 (6 bases). Germline assignment: CDR1 SGHVS and CDR2 FNYEAQ. Trimming shortened V by 5 bases and J by 1 base, and 11 bases separated the two germline ends. The CDR3 loop spans 14 amino acids. The CDR3 is CASSPQTGNTEAFF. DNA of the CDR3: TGTGCCAGCAGCCCACAGACAGGGAACACTGAAGCTTTCTTT.

The rearrangement joins TRBV5-1 to TRBJ1-4; 9 nucleotides agree with TRBD1. The junction had 6 bases not matched to a gene; V was cut back by 4 bases and J by 5 bases. CDR1 and CDR2 from the germline V gene are SGHRS and YFSETQ. CDR3 length equals 15 residues. CDR3 sequence reads: CASSTSGTGNEKLFF. DNA of the CDR3: TGCGCCAGCAGCACTTCCGGGACAGGGAATGAAAAACTGTTTTTT. Full variable domain (rest looked up from reference TRBV5-1 and TRBJ1-4): KAGVTQTPRYLIKTRGQQVTLSCSPISGHRSVSWYQQTPGQGLQFLFEYFSETQRNKGNFPGRFSGRQFSNSRSEMNVSTLELGDSALYLCASSTSGTGNEKLFFGSGTQLSVL.

This sequence joins TRBV14 and TRBJ2-1; possible D gene TRBD1, 5 bases. Per germline, CDR1 SGHDN and CDR2 FVKESK. The ends were cut back, 6 bases at V and 2 bases at J, with 14 bases in the middle. The CDR3 contains 15 residues. CDR3 nucleotides: TGTGCCAGCAGTTTAGACAGCCTAACCTACAATGAGCAGTTCTTC. It encodes CASSLDSLTYNEQFF.

This clone has more than one count but fewer than ten. The rearrangement uses TRBV18 and TRBJ2-1; 7 bases agree with TRBD1. Trimming at V came to 5 bases and at J to 6 bases, leaving 7 bases not matched to a gene. CDR1 is KGHSH and CDR2 is LQKENI in the germline V gene. The CDR3 consists of 14 residues. The CDR3 spells CASSTWTGRNEQFF. CDR3 DNA: TGTGCCAGCTCAACCTGGACAGGCCGCAATGAGCAGTTCTTC.

The count of this clone is one. The chain combines TRBV4-1 with TRBJ2-5; 7 positions agree with TRBD1. Germline V lookup: CDR1 MGHRA, CDR2 YSYEKL. This CDR3 contains 17 residues. The V gene end was trimmed by 5 bases and the J gene end by 2 bases; junction bases not matched to a gene: 14. The CDR3 DNA reads TGCGCCAGCAGCTTCCGGACAGGCGACGCGTCTCAAGAGACCCAGTACTTC. Translation gives CASSFRTGDASQETQYF.

The rearrangement links TRBV10-3 to TRBJ2-7, with TRBD1 matching over 8 bases. Trimming removed 3 bases from V and 2 bases from J; junction bases left unmatched: 9. This CDR3 has 16 amino acids. Looked up from germline, CDR1 is ENHRY and CDR2 is SYGVKD. Here the CDR3 reads CAISETDRASPYEQYF. As DNA, the CDR3 is TGTGCCATCAGTGAAACGGACAGGGCCTCCCCCTACGAGCAGTACTTC.

In this sample, this clone turned up once. V usage is TRBV5-1 and J usage is TRBJ1-5; 8 nucleotides match TRBD1. The CDR3 is 15 residues long. Looked up from germline, CDR1 is SGHRS and CDR2 is YFSETQ. V was clipped by 4 bases and J by 1 base; unmatched bases: 4. CDR3 loop: CASSTGTGSNQPQHF. The CDR3, as DNA: TGCGCCAGCAGCACCGGGACAGGAAGCAATCAGCCCCAGCATTTT. The variable domain in full, completed from reference TRBV5-1 and TRBJ1-5, reads KAGVTQTPRYLIKTRGQQVTLSCSPISGHRSVSWYQQTPGQGLQFLFEYFSETQRNKGNFPGRFSGRQFSNSRSEMNVSTLELGDSALYLCASSTGTGSNQPQHFGDGTRLSIL.

The chain joins TRBV30 to TRBJ1-4, with TRBD1 matching over 8 bases. The germline V gene encodes CDR1 GTSNPN and CDR2 SVGIG (reference sequence). The J segment lost 7 bases and the V segment lost 5 bases, leaving 12 bases of the junction unmatched. This CDR3 is built from 15 residues. This CDR3 is CAWGPLRGRGEKLFF. The DNA for the CDR3 is TGTGCCTGGGGCCCTCTCAGGGGGCGGGGTGAAAAACTGTTTTTT.

The chain couples TRBV6-5 to TRBJ2-7; no clear D gene. Germline-derived CDR1 and CDR2 are MNHEY and SVGAGI. This CDR3 contains 12 residues. Trimming removed 6 bases from V and 0 bases from J, with 6 bases in between. The CDR3 spells CASRTVSYEQYF. The CDR3 nucleotides are TGTGCCAGCAGAACAGTCTCCTACGAGCAGTACTTC.

The gene calls are TRBV12-5 and TRBJ2-7, with 9 bases identical to TRBD1. This CDR3 is 15 amino acids long. V trimming: 5 bases; J trimming: 1 base; junction bases outside the gene matches: 6. Germline V CDR1 and CDR2: LGHNT, FRNRAP. The CDR3 coding sequence is TGTGCTAGTGGTGATCCGGGACAGGGTTCCTACGAGCAGTACTTC. Protein product: CASGDPGQGSYEQYF.

This chain links TRBV14 with TRBJ2-5; TRBD2 matches at 7 bases. The germline CDR1 and CDR2 sequences are SGHDN and FVKESK. Trimming took 4 bases from V and 4 from J; bases not matched to a gene: 6. There are 14 residues in the CDR3. This CDR3 is CASSLLAGVETQYF. In DNA form, the CDR3 reads TGTGCCAGCAGCCTCCTGGCGGGAGTAGAGACCCAGTACTTC.

The genes are TRBV9 and TRBJ1-2; 10 nucleotides match TRBD1. The CDR3 length is 14 residues. V was clipped by 4 bases and J by 2 bases; unmatched bases: 2. Germline CDR1 and CDR2: SGDLS and YYNGEE. The CDR3 spells CASSPTGGNYGYTF. DNA of the CDR3: TGTGCCAGCAGCCCGACAGGGGGCAACTATGGCTACACCTTC.

CDR3 DNA sequence: TGTGCCAGTGGTCAGGGGAATCAGCCCCAGCATTTT. Its protein product is CASGQGNQPQHF. The chain has TRBV27 and TRBJ1-5, with D perhaps TRBD1 (6 bases). V lost 9 bases and J lost 4, with 10 bases in between. The CDR3 length is 12 residues. Germline values: CDR1 MNHEY, CDR2 SMNVEV (reference sequence).

This clone was found once. This chain connects TRBV9 to TRBJ1-1; D ambiguous. The V and J ends lost 0 bases and 4 bases respectively, with 13 bases between them. The CDR3 totals 15 residues. Germline-derived CDR1 and CDR2 are SGDLS and YYNGEE. The CDR3 DNA reads as TGTGCCAGCAGCGTAGATCCGGGTCGGGGCACTGAAGCTTTCTTT. The encoded protein is CASSVDPGRGTEAFF.

With regard to this clone: Distinct nucleotide sequences in the sample also encode this CDR3. This rearrangement joins TRBV4-1 to TRBJ2-7; D is undetermined. Looked up from germline, CDR1 is MGHRA and CDR2 is YSYEKL. This CDR3 contains 16 residues. V shed 0 bases and J shed 0 bases, with 12 bases lying between them. The chain's CDR3 is CASSQDFPGSSYEQYF. CDR3 DNA: TGCGCCAGCAGCCAAGATTTCCCGGGTAGCTCCTACGAGCAGTACTTC.

This clone has a count of ten or more. The rearrangement links TRBV5-6 to TRBJ1-6; D is ambiguous. Germline loops: CDR1 SGHDT, CDR2 YYEEEE. The CDR3 covers 14 residues. With 2 bases removed from V and 10 bases from J, the gap between germline ends came to 13 bases. DNA of the CDR3: TGTGCCAGCAGCTTATACCGGGTACGATCACCCCTCCACTTT. Translation: CASSLYRVRSPLHF.

The chain joins TRBV6-1 to TRBJ2-7; TRBD2 matches 12 bases. Per the germline V gene, CDR1 is MNHNS and CDR2 is SASEGT. The V gene end was trimmed by 4 bases and the J gene end by 0 bases; junction bases not matched to a gene: 7. The CDR3 length is 17 residues. CDR3 nucleotides: TGTGCCAGCAGTGGGACTAGCGGGGTAGGATTCTCCTACGAGCAGTACTTC. It codes for CASSGTSGVGFSYEQYF.

There are many counts of this clone. This rearrangement joins TRBV5-1 to TRBJ2-1; possible D gene TRBD2, 5 bases. The CDR3 has 15 amino acids. Trimming removed 7 bases from V and 6 bases from J, with 20 bases in between. Germline V gene data show CDR1 as SGHRS and CDR2 as YFSETQ. CDR3 nucleotide sequence: TGCGCCAGCGTCCCTGGGCGGGCGGCCTCCAATGAGCAGTTCTTC. Translating gives CASVPGRAASNEQFF.

The chain is built from TRBV5-4 and TRBJ2-5; possible D gene TRBD1, 6 bases. The CDR3 loop spans 15 amino acids. CDR1 SGHNT and CDR2 YYREEE come from the germline V gene (reference sequence). Trimming pared 0 bases from V and 3 bases from J, leaving 12 bases between. DNA of the CDR3: TGTGCCAGCAGCTTGGCTGGGGCAGGGGAAGAGACCCAGTACTTC. Translated: CASSLAGAGEETQYF.

This clone showed up just a few times. This chain joins TRBV11-2 and TRBJ1-2; 11 bases are a match to TRBD1. V trimming: 1 base; J trimming: 4 bases; junction bases outside the gene matches: 11. This CDR3 region has 18 residues. In germline, CDR1 is SGHAT, CDR2 FQNNGV. CDR3 sequence (DNA): TGTGCCAGCAGCTTAGGACGTCTACGGGACAGGGGGTCCTATGGCTACACCTTC. Its translation: CASSLGRLRDRGSYGYTF.